This T cell receptor beta chain was sequenced in a study of monozygotic twins with inflammatory bowel disease. There were around 3,500 ng of total RNA used for each TCR library. Following a re-call of the 5' RACE reads, TCRdb has one entry per CDR3 protein and lacks DNA. This sample contains 330,000 or so distinct CDR3 sequences. Germline values: CDR1 MGHRA, CDR2 YSYEKL. CDR3 length: 18 amino acids. Points from the study as a whole: Distinct T cell subtypes could not be told apart. Support was absent for any single strong signal or clonotype linked to IBD.

On this clonotype itself: Its antigen is not known.

The sequenced sample consisted of blood. The TCR originated in a human donor with ulcerative colitis or Crohn's disease, or a healthy co-twin of an affected twin (not recorded which). V and J are TRBV4-1 and TRBJ1-4; TCRdb selects TRBD1, and the lack of DNA leaves this call unchecked. CDR3 loop: CASSSGQVVQAFNEKLFF.